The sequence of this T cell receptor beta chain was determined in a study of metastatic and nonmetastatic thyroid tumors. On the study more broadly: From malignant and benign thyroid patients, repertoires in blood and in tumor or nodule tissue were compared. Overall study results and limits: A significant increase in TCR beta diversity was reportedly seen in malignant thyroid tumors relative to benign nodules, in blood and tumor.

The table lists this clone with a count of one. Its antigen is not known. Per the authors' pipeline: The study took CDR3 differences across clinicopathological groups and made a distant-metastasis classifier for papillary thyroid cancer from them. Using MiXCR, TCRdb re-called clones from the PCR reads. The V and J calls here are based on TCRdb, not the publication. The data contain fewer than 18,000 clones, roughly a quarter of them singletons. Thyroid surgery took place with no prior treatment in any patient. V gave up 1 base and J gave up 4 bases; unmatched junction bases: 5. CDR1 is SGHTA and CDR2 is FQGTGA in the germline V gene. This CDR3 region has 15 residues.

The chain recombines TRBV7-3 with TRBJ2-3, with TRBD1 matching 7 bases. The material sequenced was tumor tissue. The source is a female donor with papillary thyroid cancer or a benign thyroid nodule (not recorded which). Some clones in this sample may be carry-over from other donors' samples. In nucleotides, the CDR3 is TGTGCCAGCAGCTTAATACAGGGGCTGGCAGATACGCAGTATTTT. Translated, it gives CASSLIQGLADTQYF.